This T cell receptor beta chain appears in the sequencing data of a study of response to subunit inactivated influenza vaccine. CDR3 length: 14 residues. J lost 4 bases, V lost 6 bases, and 8 bases had no gene match. Germline CDR1 reads MNHEY; CDR2 reads SMNVEV (reference sequence). Broader study findings: The authors put forward the suggestion that each seasonal influenza vaccination may bring in only a limited number of new T cells.

This clonotype occurred a few times. Its antigen is still unknown. TCRdb re-derived calls from the RT-PCR reads in MiXCR, one entry per CDR3 protein. The sample contains 530,000 or so distinct CDR3 sequences, approximately 15% of which appear only once. Sample: PBMCs from blood, taken 12 days after vaccination. The rearrangement uses TRBV27 and TRBJ2-7; 8 nucleotides line up with TRBD1. The TCR was taken from a man in his forties or fifties who received an inactivated influenza vaccine. The CDR3, as DNA: TGTGCCAGCAGCAACAGGACAGGGCCTTACGAGCAGTACTTC. This codes for CASSNRTGPYEQYF.